One and the same sample provided the 22 T cell receptor beta chains below, sequenced in a study of cytotoxic CD8 clonotypes in ibrutinib-treated CLL. Sequenced by immunoSEQ multiplex PCR; TCRdb stores in-frame clones only, minus some. The data hold approximately 92,000 clones, with roughly 80% observed a single time. The sample was PBMCs, taken after 24 months of ibrutinib treatment. These receptors came from a human donor with chronic lymphocytic leukemia.

This sequence joins TRBV27 and TRBJ2-5, with 8 bases matching TRBD1. Germline loops: CDR1 MNHEY, CDR2 SMNVEV (reference sequence). The length of the CDR3 is 14 residues. J was trimmed by 4 bases and V by 5 bases; bases with no gene match: 6. CDR3 bases: TGTGCCAGCAGTCCCCGGACAGGGAGAGAGACCCAGTACTTC. Translated, it gives CASSPRTGRETQYF.

This clone was seen only a few times. V is TRBV28 and J is TRBJ2-1; D possibly corresponds to TRBD2 (6 bases). CDR1 is MDHEN and CDR2 is SYDVKM in the germline V gene. Deletions cut 7 bases from V and 5 bases from J, with 18 bases between. The CDR3 sequence is 15 residues long. CDR3 DNA sequence: TGTGCCAGCATCCGAACGGCCTGGGGGGACAATGAGCAGTTCTTC. This codes for CASIRTAWGDNEQFF.

This chain uses TRBV11-2 with TRBJ2-1; D is unclear. Per the germline V gene, CDR1 is SGHAT and CDR2 is FQNNGV. CDR3 length: 11 residues. Trimming shortened V by 5 bases and J by 5 bases, and 4 bases separated the two germline ends. In nucleotides, the CDR3 is TGTGCCAGCAGCCGGAACAATGAGCAGTTCTTC. Translation gives CASSRNNEQFF.

The chain links TRBV18 to TRBJ1-4; 8 nucleotides align to TRBD1. V lost 0 bases, J lost 0 bases, and 6 bases stayed unmatched. CDR1 is KGHSH, CDR2 LQKENI, per germline. The CDR3 spans 18 residues. The DNA for the CDR3 is TGTGCCAGCTCACCACCGGTGCAGGGGGCCGCAACTAATGAAAAACTGTTTTTT. Its translation is CASSPPVQGAATNEKLFF.

The CDR3 here is CASSEGSWGSYEQYF. The DNA of the CDR3 is TGTGCCAGCAGTGAAGGATCATGGGGTAGCTACGAGCAGTACTTC. The chain links TRBV6-1 to TRBJ2-7; no clear D gene. Germline CDR1 and CDR2: MNHNS and SASEGT. V shed 1 base and J shed 3 bases, with 13 bases lying between them. The CDR3 runs to 15 residues.

This chain joins TRBV4-3 and TRBJ1-4; no definite D call. The CDR3 has 15 residues. Germline V gives CDR1 LGHNA, CDR2 YSLEER. Trimming shortened V by 0 bases and J by 4 bases, and 9 bases separated the two germline ends. The CDR3 loop is CASSQEKRSNEKLFF. CDR3 DNA sequence: TGCGCCAGCAGCCAAGAGAAAAGGAGTAATGAAAAACTGTTTTTT.

V and J are TRBV6-6 and TRBJ1-5; tentatively, D is TRBD1 (5 bases). The CDR3 length is 14 residues. Trimming took off 11 bases at V and 5 bases at J, with 19 bases between the two ends. Germline lookup yields CDR1 MNHNY and CDR2 SVGAGI (reference sequence). The CDR3 DNA reads TGTGCCGGAAACTCCGGGGCGGGAGATCAGCCCCAGCATTTT. It yields the protein CAGNSGAGDQPQHF.

The CDR3 reads CASSEWGTNTGELFF. The CDR3 bases are TGTGCCAGCAGTGAATGGGGGACCAACACCGGGGAGCTGTTTTTT. The chain is built from TRBV2 and TRBJ2-2; either TRBD1 or TRBD2 may supply D (5 bases each). The V end was cut by 2 bases, the J end by 2 bases, with 9 bases between. From germline, CDR1 is SNHLY and CDR2 FYNNEI. The CDR3 has 15 residues.

This sequence joins TRBV28 and TRBJ1-2; D possibly corresponds to TRBD1 (5 bases). This CDR3 contains 12 residues. The germline CDR1 and CDR2 sequences are MDHEN and SYDVKM. Between the trimmed V and J ends, which lost 5 bases and 1 base, there was a span of 5 bases. This CDR3 is CASSQGNYGYTF. The DNA of the CDR3 is TGTGCCAGCAGTCAGGGTAACTATGGCTACACCTTC.

This clone was counted a single time. The rearrangement joins TRBV27 to TRBJ1-1; a weak D match, TRBD1 (6 bases). Germline V gives CDR1 MNHEY, CDR2 SMNVEV (reference sequence). The germline V and J ends were trimmed by 8 bases and 0 bases, with 16 bases remaining between them. The CDR3 is 15 amino acids. As DNA, the CDR3 is TGTGCCAGCCTTCCGTGGGGGGCGGTGAACACTGAAGCTTTCTTT. As protein: CASLPWGAVNTEAFF.

The chain uses TRBV4-3 and TRBJ2-7, with D tentatively TRBD1 or TRBD2 (6 bases each). Germline loops: CDR1 LGHNA, CDR2 YSLEER. The CDR3 sequence is 16 residues long. Trimming took off 2 bases at V and 0 bases at J, with 14 bases between the two ends. Written as DNA, the CDR3 is TGCGCCAGCAGCCAAAACCCCACGGGGGCCTCCTACGAGCAGTACTTC. The encoded protein is CASSQNPTGASYEQYF.

V usage is TRBV28 and J usage is TRBJ1-5; perhaps TRBD1 as D (5 bases). The CDR3 extends over 12 amino acids. Germline V gene lookup returns CDR1 MDHEN and CDR2 SYDVKM. V was pared by 7 bases and J by 10 bases, with 14 bases between. CDR3 sequence reads: CASTQGPIPQHF. CDR3 DNA: TGTGCCAGCACGCAGGGCCCAATTCCCCAGCATTTT.

The chain uses TRBV7-9 and TRBJ2-5; D possibly matches TRBD1 or TRBD2 (5 bases each). The CDR3 is 15 residues long. The germline V gene has CDR1 SEHNR and CDR2 FQNEAQ (reference sequence). Deletions cut 5 bases from V and 0 bases from J, with 13 bases between. CDR3 loop: CASSSSEGYQETQYF. In nucleotides, the CDR3 is TGTGCCAGCAGCAGCTCCGAGGGGTACCAAGAGACCCAGTACTTC.

The chain is built from TRBV19 and TRBJ2-3; 9 positions match TRBD2. This CDR3 region has 14 residues. The ends lost 6 bases at V and 2 bases at J; junction bases unmatched: 3. Germline CDR1 LNHDA, CDR2 SQIVND (reference sequence). In DNA form, the CDR3 reads TGTGCCAGTAGAGCGGGAGGACTCACAGATACGCAGTATTTT. Amino acids: CASRAGGLTDTQYF.

This clone has only a few counts. This CDR3 reads CASSPESNEQFF. The CDR3 DNA reads TGTGCCAGCAGCCCCGAAAGCAATGAGCAGTTCTTC. The chain combines TRBV2 with TRBJ2-1, with D unresolved. V was clipped by 6 bases and J by 6 bases, with 9 bases between them. Germline-derived CDR1 and CDR2 are SNHLY and FYNNEI. The CDR3 consists of 12 residues.

The chain employs TRBV19 and TRBJ1-2, with D tentatively TRBD1 (5 bases). V gave up 5 bases and J gave up 1 base, with 8 bases separating them. From germline, CDR1 is LNHDA and CDR2 SQIVND (reference sequence). The CDR3 runs to 13 residues. The chain's CDR3 is CASSVQGNYGYTF. The CDR3 DNA sequence: TGTGCCAGTAGTGTTCAGGGTAACTATGGCTACACCTTC.

The chain links TRBV19 to TRBJ2-3, with 10 bases matching TRBD2. Germline CDR1 is LNHDA and CDR2 is SQIVND (reference sequence). V was pared by 3 bases and J by 2 bases, with 2 bases of the junction left unmatched. The CDR3 loop spans 15 amino acids. This CDR3 reads CASSILAGATDTQYF. The CDR3 DNA reads as TGTGCCAGTAGTATCCTAGCGGGAGCCACAGATACGCAGTATTTT. The variable domain in full, completed from reference TRBV19 and TRBJ2-3, reads DGGITQSPKYLFRKEGQNVTLSCEQNLNHDAMYWYRQDPGQGLRLIYYSQIVNDFQKGDIAEGYSVSREKKESFPLTVTSAQKNPTAFYLCASSILAGATDTQYFGPGTRLTVL.

V and J are TRBV11-2 and TRBJ2-7; tentative D call: TRBD2 (6 bases). V lost 1 base and J lost 2, with 15 bases in between. Germline values: CDR1 SGHAT, CDR2 FQNNGV. This CDR3 region has 16 residues. The CDR3 DNA reads as TGTGCCAGCAGCTTAGTAGGCGGGAACGACGCCTACGAGCAGTACTTC. Protein: CASSLVGGNDAYEQYF. The whole variable domain, remainder taken from reference TRBV11-2 and TRBJ2-7, is EAGVAQSPRYKIIEKRQSVAFWCNPISGHATLYWYQQILGQGPKLLIQFQNNGVVDDSQLPKDRFSAERLKGVDSTLKIQPAKLEDSAVYLCASSLVGGNDAYEQYFGPGTRLTVT.

The V gene is TRBV6-5, the J gene TRBJ1-2, with 10 bases aligning to TRBD1. The CDR3 extends over 15 amino acids. J was trimmed by 0 bases and V by 2 bases; bases with no gene match: 0. Germline lookup yields CDR1 MNHEY and CDR2 SVGAGI. DNA of the CDR3: TGTGCCAGCAGTTACGACAGGGGGCCTAACTATGGCTACACCTTC. Its protein is CASSYDRGPNYGYTF.

This clone was counted at least ten times. CDR3 coding DNA: TGTGCCAGTAGCTCCCCCGGGACTAGCGGGAAAGGGGGAATCAATGAGCAGTTCTTC. It translates to CASSSPGTSGKGGINEQFF. The chain uses TRBV19 and TRBJ2-1; TRBD2 matches at 13 bases. The CDR3 has 19 amino acids. Looked up from germline, CDR1 is LNHDA and CDR2 is SQIVND (reference sequence). Trimming took 6 bases from V and 6 from J; bases not matched to a gene: 17.

The count of this clone is one. The genes are TRBV7-2 and TRBJ2-4; 14 positions agree with TRBD2. Germline V gene lookup returns CDR1 SGHTA and CDR2 FQGNSA. The junction had 19 bases not matched to a gene; V was cut back by 3 bases and J by 15 bases. The CDR3 covers 18 residues. The CDR3 DNA is TGTGCCAGCAGCTTCACAGGACTAGCGGGAGGTCAAACTTGGTCTTTGTACTTC. Translation: CASSFTGLAGGQTWSLYF. Complete variable domain (other parts from reference TRBV7-2 and TRBJ2-4): GAGVSQSPSNKVTEKGKDVELRCDPISGHTALYWYRQSLGQGLEFLIYFQGNSAPDKSGLPSDRFSAERTGGSVSTLTIQRTQQEDSAVYLCASSFTGLAGGQTWSLYFGAGTRLSVL.

The chain has TRBV7-3 and TRBJ1-5, with no clear D. This CDR3 contains 13 residues. Germline CDR1 reads SGHTA; CDR2 reads FQGTGA. V lost 3 bases and J lost 7, with 10 bases in between. CDR3 in DNA: TGTGCCAGCAGCTTGACTGGCGAACAGCCCCAGCATTTT. Its translation is CASSLTGEQPQHF.